Sequencing of this T cell receptor (beta chain) was carried out in a study of cytomegalovirus exposure and HLA in healthy donors. The PCR made use of 60 Vbeta and 13 Jbeta primers. Sequencing was performed with immunoSEQ multiplex PCR; in TCRdb, only in-frame clones are kept and a portion is missing. This table holds over 70,000 clones, 70% to 80% found once. This clone was found once. Trimming left V 2 bases short and J 5 bases short, with 13 bases between. The germline gives CDR1 SGHRS, CDR2 YFSETQ. The CDR3 is made up of 15 amino acids. V and J are TRBV5-1 and TRBJ1-4; a weak D match, TRBD1 (5 bases). The TCR comes from a woman aged 45 to 65 in good health and CMV-seropositive. Sequenced input: PBMCs. CDR3 amino acids: CASSLSQGGNEKLFF. CDR3 DNA sequence: TGCGCCAGCAGCTTAAGCCAGGGTGGCAATGAAAAACTGTTTTTT.